These T cell receptor beta chains were read from a single sample in a study of cytomegalovirus exposure and HLA in healthy donors. The table came from immunoSEQ multiplex PCR; TCRdb's copy has only in-frame clones and leaves some out. The data show 240,000 or so clones, 70% to 90% seen once. Sequencing used PBMCs. Receptor source: a woman aged 55-70 years in good health and CMV-seropositive. CDR3s include the opening cysteine and the closing phenylalanine or tryptophan. A D gene is named only where the DNA matches it firmly. Clone size, where shown, is once, few, many, or a class for clones that have expanded.

J gene,D gene,clone size,V gene,CDR3 DNA,CDR3 protein
TRBJ1-2,TRBD1,-,TRBV29-1,TGCAGCGGTGGACAGGTTGACTATGGCTACACCTTC,CSGGQVDYGYTF
TRBJ1-5,TRBD1,-,TRBV19,TGTGCCAGTAGTATCGGGACAGGGGCTGGGAATCAGCCCCAGCATTTT,CASSIGTGAGNQPQHF
TRBJ2-5,TRBD2,once,TRBV19,TGTGCCAGTAGTCCGGCTAGCGGTAACCAAGAGACCCAGTACTTC,CASSPASGNQETQYF
TRBJ2-2,TRBD2,-,TRBV4-2,TGTGCCAGCAGCCAAGACGTGAAAAAAAGCGGGAGAGGGGGTTCCGGGGAGCTGTTTTTT,CASSQDVKKSGRGGSGELFF
TRBJ1-5,TRBD1,-,TRBV28,TGTGCCAGCAGTATAACAGGGGGGGGCAATCAGCCCCAGCATTTT,CASSITGGGNQPQHF
TRBJ2-2,-,-,TRBV4-1,TGCGCCAGCAGGTCATTAGACACCGGGGAGCTGTTTTTT,CASRSLDTGELFF
TRBJ2-1,-,few,TRBV11-2,TGTGCCAGCAGCTTAAGTGGGAGCTACAATGAGCAGTTCTTC,CASSLSGSYNEQFF
TRBJ2-7,TRBD1,few,TRBV6-6,TGTGCCAGCAGTTACACAACGGGACAGCCCTACGAGCAGTACTTC,CASSYTTGQPYEQYF
TRBJ1-1,TRBD1,-,TRBV10-2,TGCGCCAGCGGACCCGGGACAGGGCTGAACACTGAAGCTTTCTTT,CASGPGTGLNTEAFF
TRBJ2-7,-,few,TRBV28,TGTGCCAGCAGTTTAACAGGCTACGAGCAGTACTTC,CASSLTGYEQYF
TRBJ1-1,-,-,TRBV6-5,TGTGCCAGCAGTTACTCCGGGTTTCGGAACACTGAAGCTTTCTTT,CASSYSGFRNTEAFF
TRBJ2-7,-,-,TRBV21-1,TGTGCCAGCAGCAAAGTCCCCCGGTGTCCCACGGGTATGATAGACGAGCAGTACTTC,CASSKVPRCPTGMIDEQYF